These 5 T cell receptor beta chains were all obtained from the same sample, sequenced in a study of blood T cells in healthy people across ages. The authors ran a second PCR of roughly 6 to 12 cycles using a sample-barcoded 5' primer and a J-beta primer mix. Via MiXCR, TCRdb re-called the 5' RACE reads, giving one row per CDR3 protein. The sample has more than 750,000 distinct CDR3 sequences; roughly 29% are singletons. The same data also went into a second study, on T cells of mothers and their children.

Sequencing was performed on blood. Every receptor here comes from a woman aged 40 to 55 in good health.

This clonotype was seen only a few times. CDR3 nucleotide sequence: TGTGCCAGCACCCCTAGGGATTTCTATGGCTACACCTTC. It encodes CASTPRDFYGYTF. V and J are TRBV7-9 and TRBJ1-2; D gene unclear. Germline loops: CDR1 SEHNR, CDR2 FQNEAQ (reference sequence). The CDR3 is 13 residues long. Deletions cut 7 bases from V and 4 bases from J, with 13 bases between.

A remark on this clonotype: At one boundary the junction diverges from the germline segment, which might be a read error. This chain links TRBV7-7 with TRBJ2-1, with TRBD1 matching 11 bases. The CDR3 spans 14 residues. The germline V gene encodes CDR1 SSHAT and CDR2 FNYEAQ (reference sequence). The CDR3 DNA reads as TGTGCTAGCAGCTTAGGACAGGGGGCGGAGACCCAGTTCTTC. This encodes CASSLGQGAETQFF.

This clonotype appeared many times. The chain recombines TRBV15 with TRBJ2-1, with TRBD1 matching 8 bases. V shed 5 bases and J 4 bases; nucleotides not matched to a gene: 10. This CDR3 is 16 amino acids long. Per the germline V gene, CDR1 is LNHNV and CDR2 is YYDKDF (reference sequence). CDR3 loop: CATSGTGLRDYNEQFF. The CDR3 bases are TGTGCCACCAGCGGGACAGGCCTTAGGGATTACAATGAGCAGTTCTTC. The variable domain in full, completed from reference TRBV15 and TRBJ2-1, reads DAMVIQNPRYQVTQFGKPVTLSCSQTLNHNVMYWYQQKSSQAPKLLFHYYDKDFNNEADTPDNFQSRRPNTSFCFLDIRSPGLGDTAMYLCATSGTGLRDYNEQFFGPGTRLTVL.

V usage is TRBV5-1 and J usage is TRBJ1-2; D is perhaps TRBD1 (6 bases). Germline V gene data show CDR1 as SGHRS and CDR2 as YFSETQ. V shed 0 bases and J shed 5 bases, with 26 bases lying between them. The CDR3 runs to 19 residues. Written as DNA, the CDR3 is TGCGCCAGCAGCTTGGATCAGGTCGGCCGGACAGCGGACGGTTATGGCTACACCTTC. It codes for CASSLDQVGRTADGYGYTF.

Turning to this clonotype: A much more abundant neighbour one base away suggests this may be a read error. This chain joins TRBV12-3 or TRBV12-4 and TRBJ2-4, with no clear D. Trimming shortened V by 5 bases and J by 3 bases, and 17 bases separated the two germline ends. The CDR3 is 16 residues long. The CDR3 sequence is CASSPDRRSYKNIQYF. CDR3 nucleotides: TGTGCCAGCAGTCCAGATCGCAGGTCATACAAAAACATTCAGTACTTC.